Sequencing of this T cell receptor (beta chain) was carried out in a study of cytomegalovirus exposure and HLA in healthy donors. About the study: The roughly 120 validation repertoires and the approximately 630 first-cohort repertoires shared a platform, a later analysis reported. Study observations and caveats: Despite most TCR sequences being rare, some public TCRs occurred in many donors. The study designated 150 to 200 TCR beta chains cytomegalovirus-associated. Later, an analysis found that TCR clusters from the first cohort tended to co-occur in the roughly 110 validation repertoires.

With regard to this clone: The antigen remains undetermined.

TCRdb keeps only in-frame clones here, not all; method: immunoSEQ multiplex PCR. The data show around 150,000 clones, with roughly four fifths seen just once and roughly 27% held by the top ten. Per the germline V gene, CDR1 is SNHLY and CDR2 is FYNNEI. The CDR3 sequence is 11 residues long. Trimming stripped 4 bases from V and 6 bases from J, with 6 bases between. This receptor was identified in a man younger than 40 in good health and CMV-seropositive. Sequences were obtained from PBMCs. The chain is built from TRBV2 and TRBJ2-5; D possibly corresponds to TRBD2 (5 bases). The CDR3 nucleotides are TGTGCCAGCAGTGGGGAGCAGACCCAGTACTTC. Its protein is CASSGEQTQYF.